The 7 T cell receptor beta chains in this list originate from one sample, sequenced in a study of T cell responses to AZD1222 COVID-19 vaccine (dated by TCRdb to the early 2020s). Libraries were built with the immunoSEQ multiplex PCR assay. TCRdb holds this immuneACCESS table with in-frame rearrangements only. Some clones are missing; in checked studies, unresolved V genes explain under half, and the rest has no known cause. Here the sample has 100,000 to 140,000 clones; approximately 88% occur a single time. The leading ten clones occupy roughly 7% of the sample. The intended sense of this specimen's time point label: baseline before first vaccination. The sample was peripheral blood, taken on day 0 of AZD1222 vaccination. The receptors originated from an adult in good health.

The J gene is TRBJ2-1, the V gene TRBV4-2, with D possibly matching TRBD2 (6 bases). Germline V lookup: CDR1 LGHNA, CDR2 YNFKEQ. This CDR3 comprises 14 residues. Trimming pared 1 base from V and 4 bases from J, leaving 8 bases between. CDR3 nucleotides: TGTGCCAGCAGCCAAGTGGCGGGGTACAATGAGCAGTTCTTC. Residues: CASSQVAGYNEQFF.

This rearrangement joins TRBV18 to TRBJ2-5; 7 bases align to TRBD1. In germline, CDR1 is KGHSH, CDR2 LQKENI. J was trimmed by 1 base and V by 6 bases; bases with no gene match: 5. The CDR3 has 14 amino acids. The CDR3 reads CASSPGTAQETQYF. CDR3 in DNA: TGTGCCAGCTCGCCCGGGACAGCCCAAGAGACCCAGTACTTC.

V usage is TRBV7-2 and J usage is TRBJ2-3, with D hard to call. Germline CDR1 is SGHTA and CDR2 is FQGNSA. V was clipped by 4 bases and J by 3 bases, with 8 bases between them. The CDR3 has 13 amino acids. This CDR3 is CASSSRRTDTQYF. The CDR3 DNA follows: TGTGCCAGCAGCTCCCGAAGGACAGATACGCAGTATTTT.

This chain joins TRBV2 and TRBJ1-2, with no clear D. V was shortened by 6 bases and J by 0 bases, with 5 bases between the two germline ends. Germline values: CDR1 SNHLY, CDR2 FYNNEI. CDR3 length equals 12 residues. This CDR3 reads CASRTANYGYTF. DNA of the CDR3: TGTGCCAGCAGAACTGCTAACTATGGCTACACCTTC.

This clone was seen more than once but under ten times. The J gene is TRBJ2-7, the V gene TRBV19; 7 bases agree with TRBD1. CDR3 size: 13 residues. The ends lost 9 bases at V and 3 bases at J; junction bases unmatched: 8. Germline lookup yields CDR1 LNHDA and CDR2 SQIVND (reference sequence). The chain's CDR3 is CASHSGTVYEQYF. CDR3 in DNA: TGTGCCAGCCATTCCGGGACAGTCTACGAGCAGTACTTC. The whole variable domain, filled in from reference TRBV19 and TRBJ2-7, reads DGGITQSPKYLFRKEGQNVTLSCEQNLNHDAMYWYRQDPGQGLRLIYYSQIVNDFQKGDIAEGYSVSREKKESFPLTVTSAQKNPTAFYLCASHSGTVYEQYFGPGTRLTVT.

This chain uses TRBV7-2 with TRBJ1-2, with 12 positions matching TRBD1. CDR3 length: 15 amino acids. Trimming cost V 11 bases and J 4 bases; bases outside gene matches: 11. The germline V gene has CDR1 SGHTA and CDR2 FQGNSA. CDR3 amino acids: CASRGTGGAGYGYTF. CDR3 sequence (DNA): TGTGCCTCTAGGGGGACAGGGGGCGCAGGCTATGGCTACACCTTC.

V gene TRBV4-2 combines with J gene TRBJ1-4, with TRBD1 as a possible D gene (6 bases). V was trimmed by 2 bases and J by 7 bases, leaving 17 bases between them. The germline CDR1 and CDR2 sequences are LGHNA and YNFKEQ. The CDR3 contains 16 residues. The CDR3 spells CASSQSTGTPSEKLFF. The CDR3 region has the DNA TGTGCCAGCAGCCAATCCACAGGGACTCCTAGTGAAAAACTGTTTTTT.